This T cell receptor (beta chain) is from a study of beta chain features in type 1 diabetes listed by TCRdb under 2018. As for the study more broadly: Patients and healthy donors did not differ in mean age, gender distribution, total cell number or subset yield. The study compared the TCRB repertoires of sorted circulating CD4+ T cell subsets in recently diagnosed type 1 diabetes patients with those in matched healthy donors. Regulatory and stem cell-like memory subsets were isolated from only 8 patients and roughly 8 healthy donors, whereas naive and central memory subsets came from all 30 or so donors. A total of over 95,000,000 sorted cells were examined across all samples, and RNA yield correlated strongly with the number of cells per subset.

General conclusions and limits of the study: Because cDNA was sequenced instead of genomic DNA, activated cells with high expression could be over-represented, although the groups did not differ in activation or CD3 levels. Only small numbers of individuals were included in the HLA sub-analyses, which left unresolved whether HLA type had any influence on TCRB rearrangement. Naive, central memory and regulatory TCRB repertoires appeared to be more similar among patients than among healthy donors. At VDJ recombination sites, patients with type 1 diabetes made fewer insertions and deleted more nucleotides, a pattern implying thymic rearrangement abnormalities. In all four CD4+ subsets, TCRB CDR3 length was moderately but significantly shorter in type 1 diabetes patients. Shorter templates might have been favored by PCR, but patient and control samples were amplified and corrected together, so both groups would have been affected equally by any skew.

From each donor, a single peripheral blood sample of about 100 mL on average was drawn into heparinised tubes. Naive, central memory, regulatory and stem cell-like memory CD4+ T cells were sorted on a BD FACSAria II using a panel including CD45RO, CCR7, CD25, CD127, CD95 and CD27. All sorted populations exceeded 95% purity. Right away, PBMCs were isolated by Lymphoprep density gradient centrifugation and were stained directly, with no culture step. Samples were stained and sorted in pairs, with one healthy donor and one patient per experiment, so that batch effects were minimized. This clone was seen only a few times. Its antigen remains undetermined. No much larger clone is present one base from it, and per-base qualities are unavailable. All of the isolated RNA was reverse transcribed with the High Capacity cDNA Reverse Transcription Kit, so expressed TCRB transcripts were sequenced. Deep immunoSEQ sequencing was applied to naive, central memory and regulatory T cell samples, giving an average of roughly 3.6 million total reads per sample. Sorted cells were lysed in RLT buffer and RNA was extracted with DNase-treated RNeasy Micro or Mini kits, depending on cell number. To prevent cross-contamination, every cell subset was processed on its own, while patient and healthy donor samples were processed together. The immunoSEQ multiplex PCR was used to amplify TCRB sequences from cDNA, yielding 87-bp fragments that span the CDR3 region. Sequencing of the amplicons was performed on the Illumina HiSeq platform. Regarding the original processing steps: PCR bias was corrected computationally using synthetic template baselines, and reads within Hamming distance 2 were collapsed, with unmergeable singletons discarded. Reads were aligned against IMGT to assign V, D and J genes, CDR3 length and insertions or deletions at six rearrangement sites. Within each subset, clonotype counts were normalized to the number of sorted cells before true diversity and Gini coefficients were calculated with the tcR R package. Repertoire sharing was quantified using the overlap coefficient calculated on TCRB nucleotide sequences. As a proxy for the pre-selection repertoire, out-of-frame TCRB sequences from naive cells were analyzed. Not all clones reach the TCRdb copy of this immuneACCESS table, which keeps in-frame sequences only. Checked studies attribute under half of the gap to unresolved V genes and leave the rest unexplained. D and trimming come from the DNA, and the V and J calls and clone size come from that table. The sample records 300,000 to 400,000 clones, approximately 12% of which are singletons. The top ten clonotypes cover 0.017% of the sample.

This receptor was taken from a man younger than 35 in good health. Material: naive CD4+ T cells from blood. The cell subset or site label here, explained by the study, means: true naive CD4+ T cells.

The CDR3 region has the sequence CASRLIGAVTDTQYF. The bases are TGTGCCAGCAGGTTAATAGGGGCCGTCACAGATACGCAGTATTTT. The chain joins TRBV7-2 to TRBJ2-3, with TRBD1 tentatively as D gene (5 bases match). The CDR3 numbers 15 residues from cysteine through phenylalanine. Kept here is only the CDR3 DNA, which spans 45 bases and is read in frame from base 1. V is shortened by 6 bases, J by 2 bases, and the region joining them spans 15 bases. The CDR1 and CDR2 encoded by the germline V gene are SGHTA and FQGNSA.